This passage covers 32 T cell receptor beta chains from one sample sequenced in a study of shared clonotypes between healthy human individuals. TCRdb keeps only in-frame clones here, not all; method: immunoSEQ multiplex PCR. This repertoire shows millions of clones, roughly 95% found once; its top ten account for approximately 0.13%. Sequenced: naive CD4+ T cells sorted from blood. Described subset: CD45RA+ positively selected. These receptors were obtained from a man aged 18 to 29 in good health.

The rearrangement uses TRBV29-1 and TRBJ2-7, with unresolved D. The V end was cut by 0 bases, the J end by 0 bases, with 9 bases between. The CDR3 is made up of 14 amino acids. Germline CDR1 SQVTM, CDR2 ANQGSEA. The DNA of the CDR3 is TGCAGCGTTGAAGACCCCTCGGGCTCCTACGAGCAGTACTTC. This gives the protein CSVEDPSGSYEQYF.

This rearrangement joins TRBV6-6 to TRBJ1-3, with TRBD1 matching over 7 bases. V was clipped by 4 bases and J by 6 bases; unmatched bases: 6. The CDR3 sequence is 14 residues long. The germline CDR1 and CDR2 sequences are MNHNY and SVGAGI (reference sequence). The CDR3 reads CASSSGTVENTIYF. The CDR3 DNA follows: TGTGCCAGCAGTTCCGGGACAGTTGAAAACACCATATATTTT.

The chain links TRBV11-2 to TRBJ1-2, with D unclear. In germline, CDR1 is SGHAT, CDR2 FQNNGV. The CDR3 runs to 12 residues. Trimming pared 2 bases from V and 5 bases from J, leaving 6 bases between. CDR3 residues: CASSLRNYGYTF. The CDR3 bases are TGTGCCAGCAGCTTACGGAATTATGGCTACACCTTC. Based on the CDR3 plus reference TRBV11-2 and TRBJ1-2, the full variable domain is EAGVAQSPRYKIIEKRQSVAFWCNPISGHATLYWYQQILGQGPKLLIQFQNNGVVDDSQLPKDRFSAERLKGVDSTLKIQPAKLEDSAVYLCASSLRNYGYTFGSGTRLTVV.

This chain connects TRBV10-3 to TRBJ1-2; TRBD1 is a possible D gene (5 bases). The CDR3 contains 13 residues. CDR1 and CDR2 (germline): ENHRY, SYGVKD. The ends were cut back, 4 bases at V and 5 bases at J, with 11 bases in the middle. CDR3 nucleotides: TGTGCCATCAGTGGGGTAGGGGATTATGGCTACACCTTC. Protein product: CAISGVGDYGYTF.

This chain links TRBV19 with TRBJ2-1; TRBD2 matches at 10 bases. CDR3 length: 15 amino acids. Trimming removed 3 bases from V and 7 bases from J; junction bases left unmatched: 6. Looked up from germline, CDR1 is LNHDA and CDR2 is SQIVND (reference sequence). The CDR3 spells CASSIRSGGVNEQFF. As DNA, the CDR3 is TGTGCCAGTAGTATCCGCAGCGGGGGGGTTAATGAGCAGTTCTTC. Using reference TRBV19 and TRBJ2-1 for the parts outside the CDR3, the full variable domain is DGGITQSPKYLFRKEGQNVTLSCEQNLNHDAMYWYRQDPGQGLRLIYYSQIVNDFQKGDIAEGYSVSREKKESFPLTVTSAQKNPTAFYLCASSIRSGGVNEQFFGPGTRLTVL.

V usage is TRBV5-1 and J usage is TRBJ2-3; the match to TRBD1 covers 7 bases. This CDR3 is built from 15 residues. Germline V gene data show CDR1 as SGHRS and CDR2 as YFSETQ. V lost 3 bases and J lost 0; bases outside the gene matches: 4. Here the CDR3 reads CASSWTGVSTDTQYF. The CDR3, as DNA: TGCGCCAGCAGCTGGACAGGAGTAAGCACAGATACGCAGTATTTT.

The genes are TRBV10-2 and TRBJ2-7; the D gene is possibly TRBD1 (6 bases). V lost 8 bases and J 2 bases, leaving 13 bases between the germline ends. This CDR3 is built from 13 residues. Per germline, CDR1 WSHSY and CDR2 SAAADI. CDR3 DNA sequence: TGCGCCAGCGGCAGGGGCGGTACCTACGAGCAGTACTTC. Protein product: CASGRGGTYEQYF.

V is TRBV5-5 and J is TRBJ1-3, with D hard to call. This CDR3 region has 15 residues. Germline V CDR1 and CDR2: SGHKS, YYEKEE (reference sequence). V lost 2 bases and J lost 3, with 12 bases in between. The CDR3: CASSFGSSGGNTIYF. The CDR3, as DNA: TGTGCCAGCAGCTTCGGATCTTCCGGTGGAAACACCATATATTTT.

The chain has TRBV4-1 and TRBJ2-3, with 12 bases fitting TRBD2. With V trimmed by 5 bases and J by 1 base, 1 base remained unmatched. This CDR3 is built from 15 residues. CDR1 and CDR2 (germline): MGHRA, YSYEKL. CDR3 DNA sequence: TGCGCCAGCAGCTCTAGCGGGGGGGGCACAGATACGCAGTATTTT. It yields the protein CASSSSGGGTDTQYF.

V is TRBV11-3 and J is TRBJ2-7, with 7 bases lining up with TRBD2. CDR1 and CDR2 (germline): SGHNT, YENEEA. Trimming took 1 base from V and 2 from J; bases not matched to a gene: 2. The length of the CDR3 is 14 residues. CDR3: CASSLGAGTYEQYF. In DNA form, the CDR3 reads TGTGCCAGCAGCTTAGGAGCGGGAACCTACGAGCAGTACTTC.

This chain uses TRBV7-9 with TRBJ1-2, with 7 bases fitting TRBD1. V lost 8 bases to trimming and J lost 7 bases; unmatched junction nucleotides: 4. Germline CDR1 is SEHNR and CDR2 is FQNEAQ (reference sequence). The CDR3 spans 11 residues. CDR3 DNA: TGTGCCAGCGGGACAGTTTCTGGCTACACCTTC. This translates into CASGTVSGYTF. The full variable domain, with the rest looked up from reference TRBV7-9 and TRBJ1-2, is DTGVSQNPRHKITKRGQNVTFRCDPISEHNRLYWYRQTLGQGPEFLTYFQNEAQLEKSRLLSDRFSAERPKGSFSTLEIQRTEQGDSAMYLCASGTVSGYTFGSGTRLTVV.

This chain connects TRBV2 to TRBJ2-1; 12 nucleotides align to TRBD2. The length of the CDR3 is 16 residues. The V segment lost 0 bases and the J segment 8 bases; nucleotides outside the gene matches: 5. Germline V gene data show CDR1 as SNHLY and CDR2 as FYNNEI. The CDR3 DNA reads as TGTGCCAGCAGTGAAGCGTGGCTAGCGGGAGGGGATGAGCAGTTCTTC. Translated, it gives CASSEAWLAGGDEQFF. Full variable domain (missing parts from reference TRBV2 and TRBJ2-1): EPEVTQTPSHQVTQMGQEVILRCVPISNHLYFYWYRQILGQKVEFLVSFYNNEISEKSEIFDDQFSVERPDGSNFTLKIRSTKLEDSAMYFCASSEAWLAGGDEQFFGPGTRLTVL.

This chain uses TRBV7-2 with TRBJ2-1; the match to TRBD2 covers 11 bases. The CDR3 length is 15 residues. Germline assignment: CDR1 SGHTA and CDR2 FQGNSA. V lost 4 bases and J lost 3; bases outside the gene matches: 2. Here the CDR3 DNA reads TGTGCCAGCAGCTCGACTAGCGGGGACTACAATGAGCAGTTCTTC. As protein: CASSSTSGDYNEQFF.

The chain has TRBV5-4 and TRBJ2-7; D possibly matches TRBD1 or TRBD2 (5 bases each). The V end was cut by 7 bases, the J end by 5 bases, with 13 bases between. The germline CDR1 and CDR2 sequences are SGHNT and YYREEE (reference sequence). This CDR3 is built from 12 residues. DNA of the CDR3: TGTGCCAGCTCGGGACCCACCAACGAGCAGTACTTC. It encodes CASSGPTNEQYF. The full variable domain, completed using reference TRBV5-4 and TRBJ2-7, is ETGVTQSPTHLIKTRGQQVTLRCSSQSGHNTVSWYQQALGQGPQFIFQYYREEENGRGNFPPRFSGLQFPNYSSELNVNALELDDSALYLCASSGPTNEQYFGPGTRLTVT.

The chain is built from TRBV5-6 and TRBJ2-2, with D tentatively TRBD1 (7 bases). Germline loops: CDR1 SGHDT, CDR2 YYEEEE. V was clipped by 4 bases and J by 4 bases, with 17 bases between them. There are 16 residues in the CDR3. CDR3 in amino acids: CASSPQLAGGTGELFF. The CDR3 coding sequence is TGTGCCAGCAGCCCTCAACTAGCAGGGGGCACCGGGGAGCTGTTTTTT.

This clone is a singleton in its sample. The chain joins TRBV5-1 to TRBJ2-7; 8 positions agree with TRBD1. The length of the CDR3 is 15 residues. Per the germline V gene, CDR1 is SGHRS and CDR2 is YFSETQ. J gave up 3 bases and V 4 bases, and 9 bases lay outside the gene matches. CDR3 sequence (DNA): TGCGCCAGCAGCCCACTGACAGGGGACCGCTACGAGCAGTACTTC. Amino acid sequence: CASSPLTGDRYEQYF.

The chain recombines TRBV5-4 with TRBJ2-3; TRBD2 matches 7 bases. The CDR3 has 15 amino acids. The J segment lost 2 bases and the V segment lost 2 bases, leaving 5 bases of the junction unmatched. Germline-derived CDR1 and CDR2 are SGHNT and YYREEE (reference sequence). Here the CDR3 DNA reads TGTGCCAGCAGCTTTGGGGGACTAACCACAGATACGCAGTATTTT. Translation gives CASSFGGLTTDTQYF.

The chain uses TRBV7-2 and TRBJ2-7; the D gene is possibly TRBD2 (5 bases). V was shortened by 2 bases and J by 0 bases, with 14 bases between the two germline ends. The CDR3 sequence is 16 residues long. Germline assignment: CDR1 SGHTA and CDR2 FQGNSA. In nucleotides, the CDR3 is TGTGCCAGCAGCTTATACCTAGCCGGAAGCTCCTACGAGCAGTACTTC. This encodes CASSLYLAGSSYEQYF. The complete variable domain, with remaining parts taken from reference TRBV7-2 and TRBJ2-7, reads GAGVSQSPSNKVTEKGKDVELRCDPISGHTALYWYRQSLGQGLEFLIYFQGNSAPDKSGLPSDRFSAERTGGSVSTLTIQRTQQEDSAVYLCASSLYLAGSSYEQYFGPGTRLTVT.

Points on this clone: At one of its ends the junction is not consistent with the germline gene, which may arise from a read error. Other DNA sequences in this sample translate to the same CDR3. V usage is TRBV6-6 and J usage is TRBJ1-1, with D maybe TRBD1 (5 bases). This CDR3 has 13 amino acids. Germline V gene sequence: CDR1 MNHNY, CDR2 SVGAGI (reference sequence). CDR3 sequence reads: CASSSTANTEAFF. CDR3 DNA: TGTGCCAGCAGCTCGACAGCCAACACCGAAGCTTTCTTT.

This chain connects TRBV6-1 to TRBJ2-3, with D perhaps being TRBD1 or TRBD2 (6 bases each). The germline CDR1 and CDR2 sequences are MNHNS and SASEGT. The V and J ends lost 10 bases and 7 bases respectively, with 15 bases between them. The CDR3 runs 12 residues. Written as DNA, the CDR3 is TGTGCCATCGACCCGGGGGCAAATACGCAGTATTTT. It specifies CAIDPGANTQYF.

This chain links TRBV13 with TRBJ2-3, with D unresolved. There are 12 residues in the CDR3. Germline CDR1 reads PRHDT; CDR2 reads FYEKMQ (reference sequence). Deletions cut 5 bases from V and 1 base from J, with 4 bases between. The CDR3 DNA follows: TGTGCCAGCAGCGAAGGCACAGATACGCAGTATTTT. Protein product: CASSEGTDTQYF. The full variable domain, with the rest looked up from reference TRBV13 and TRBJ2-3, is AAGVIQSPRHLIKEKRETATLKCYPIPRHDTVYWYQQGPGQDPQFLISFYEKMQSDKGSIPDRFSAQQFSDYHSELNMSSLELGDSALYFCASSEGTDTQYFGPGTRLTVL.

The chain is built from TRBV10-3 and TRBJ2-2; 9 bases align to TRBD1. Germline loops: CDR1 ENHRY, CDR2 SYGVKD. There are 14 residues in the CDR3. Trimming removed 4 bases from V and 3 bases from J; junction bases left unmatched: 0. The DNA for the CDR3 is TGTGCCATCAGTGGGGACAGGGACACCGGGGAGCTGTTTTTT. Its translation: CAISGDRDTGELFF.

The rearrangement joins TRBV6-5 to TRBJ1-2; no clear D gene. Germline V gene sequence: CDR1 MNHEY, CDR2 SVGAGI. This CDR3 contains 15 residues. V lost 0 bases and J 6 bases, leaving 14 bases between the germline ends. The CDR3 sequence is CASSYSPHGLNGYTF. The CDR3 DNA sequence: TGTGCCAGCAGTTACTCCCCCCACGGTTTGAATGGCTACACCTTC.

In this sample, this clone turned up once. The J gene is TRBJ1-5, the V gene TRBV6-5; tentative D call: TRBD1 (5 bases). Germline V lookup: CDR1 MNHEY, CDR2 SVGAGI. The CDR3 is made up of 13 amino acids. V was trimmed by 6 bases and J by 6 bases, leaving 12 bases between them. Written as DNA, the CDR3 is TGTGCCAGCAGGGGGCAGGGCGCTCAGCCCCAGCATTTT. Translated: CASRGQGAQPQHF.

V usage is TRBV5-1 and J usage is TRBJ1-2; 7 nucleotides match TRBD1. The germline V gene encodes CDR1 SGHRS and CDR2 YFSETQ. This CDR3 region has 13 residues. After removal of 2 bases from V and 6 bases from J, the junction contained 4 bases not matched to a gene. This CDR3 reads CASSFWQGDGYTF. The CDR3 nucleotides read TGCGCCAGCAGCTTTTGGCAGGGGGATGGCTACACCTTC.

The CDR3 region has the DNA TGTGCCAGCAGTCTCGTGGCCACTAACTATGGCTACACCTTC. Encoded protein: CASSLVATNYGYTF. This chain uses TRBV2 with TRBJ1-2, with D hard to call. V lost 5 bases and J lost 0, with 10 bases in between. Germline CDR1 reads SNHLY; CDR2 reads FYNNEI. The CDR3 runs to 14 residues.

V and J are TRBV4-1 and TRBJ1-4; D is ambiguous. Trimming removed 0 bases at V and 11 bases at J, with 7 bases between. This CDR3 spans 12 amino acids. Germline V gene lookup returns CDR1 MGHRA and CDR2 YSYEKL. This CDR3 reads CASSQDYGKLFF. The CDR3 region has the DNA TGCGCCAGCAGCCAAGATTACGGCAAACTGTTTTTT.

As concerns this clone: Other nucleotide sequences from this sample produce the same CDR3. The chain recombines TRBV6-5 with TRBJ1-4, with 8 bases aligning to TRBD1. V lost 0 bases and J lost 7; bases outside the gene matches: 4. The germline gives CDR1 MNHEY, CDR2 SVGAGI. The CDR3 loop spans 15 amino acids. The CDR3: CASSYSGQGGEKLFF. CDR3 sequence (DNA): TGTGCCAGCAGTTACTCCGGACAGGGAGGTGAAAAACTGTTTTTT.

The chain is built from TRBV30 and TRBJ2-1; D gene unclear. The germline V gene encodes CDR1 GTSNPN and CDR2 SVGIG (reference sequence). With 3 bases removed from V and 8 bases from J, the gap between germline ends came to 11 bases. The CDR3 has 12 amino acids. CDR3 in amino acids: CAWSPLGYEQFF. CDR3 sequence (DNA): TGTGCCTGGAGCCCCCTAGGGTATGAGCAGTTCTTC.

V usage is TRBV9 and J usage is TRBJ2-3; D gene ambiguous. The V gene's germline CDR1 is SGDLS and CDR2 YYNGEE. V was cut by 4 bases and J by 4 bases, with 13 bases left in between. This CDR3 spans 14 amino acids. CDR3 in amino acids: CASSQRSIADTQYF. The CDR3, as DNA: TGTGCCAGCAGCCAACGATCTATTGCAGATACGCAGTATTTT.

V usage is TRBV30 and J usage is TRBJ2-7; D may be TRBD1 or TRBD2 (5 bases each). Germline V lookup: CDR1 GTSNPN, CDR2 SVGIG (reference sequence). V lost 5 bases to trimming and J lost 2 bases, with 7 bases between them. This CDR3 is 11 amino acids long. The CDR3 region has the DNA TGTGCCTGGGGGACGGCCTACGAGCAGTACTTC. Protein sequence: CAWGTAYEQYF. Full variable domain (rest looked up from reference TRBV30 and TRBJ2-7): SQTIHQWPATLVQPVGSPLSLECTVEGTSNPNLYWYRQAAGRGLQLLFYSVGIGQISSEVPQNLSASRPQDRQFILSSKKLLLSDSGFYLCAWGTAYEQYFGPGTRLTVT.

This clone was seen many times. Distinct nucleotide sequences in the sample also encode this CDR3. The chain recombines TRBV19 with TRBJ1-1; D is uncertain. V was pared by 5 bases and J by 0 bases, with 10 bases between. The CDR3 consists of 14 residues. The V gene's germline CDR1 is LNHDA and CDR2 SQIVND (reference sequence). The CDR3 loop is CASSLGTVNTEAFF. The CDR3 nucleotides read TGTGCCAGTAGTCTCGGTACAGTGAACACTGAAGCTTTCTTT.